This TCR beta chain was found in a study of T-cell reconstitution after alpha-beta-depleted transplantation in children. The study, taken as a whole, reports: Newly generated T cells supplied most T-cell counts and diversity one year post-transplant. In patients about two months after transplant, alpha-beta T cells reportedly arose from several hundred expanded graft clones. TCRbeta diversity was high at day 60 in some patients (a result of surviving recipient T cells and thymic progenitors).

This clonotype was seen many times. Its cognate antigen is unknown. Library preparation (for TCRbeta) was performed with unique molecular identifiers. In TCRdb, the PCR reads were re-called with MiXCR into one record per CDR3 protein. Altogether 250,000 to 300,000 distinct CDR3 sequences are present, roughly 7.8% being singletons, with the ten largest covering approximately 9.6%. CDR1 and CDR2 from the germline V gene are MGHDK and SYGVNS. The CDR3 is made up of 16 amino acids. V was pared by 2 bases and J by 0 bases, with 13 bases between. This clonotype originated in a female patient aged 2-9 years who had a stem cell transplant for Fanconi anemia, so the T cells may come from the graft donor. This chain joins TRBV25-1 and TRBJ2-5, with D perhaps matching TRBD1 (6 bases). Sequencing used peripheral blood, obtained 360 days after TCRalphabeta/CD19-depleted stem cell transplant. The CDR3 loop is CASSEPGHWYQETQYF. In nucleotides, the CDR3 is TGTGCCAGCAGTGAACCGGGACACTGGTACCAAGAGACCCAGTACTTC.